Each of the 10 T cell receptor beta chains below was sequenced from the same sample in a study of blood T cell repertoires in COVID-19. Some clones are missing from TCRdb's copy, which holds only in-frame ones; the method was immunoSEQ multiplex PCR. The table has under 250,000 clones, around 81% seen once; the top ten hold roughly 12%. Material for sequencing was peripheral blood. The receptors originated from a human donor in a cohort sampled during active COVID-19.

The chain has TRBV15 and TRBJ2-3; D is undetermined. This CDR3 region has 13 residues. V was cut by 1 base and J by 1 base, with 3 bases left in between. Germline CDR1 is LNHNV and CDR2 is YYDKDF (reference sequence). The CDR3: CATSRGGTDTQYF. As DNA, the CDR3 is TGTGCCACCAGCAGAGGCGGCACAGATACGCAGTATTTT.

The V gene is TRBV9, the J gene TRBJ1-6, with 9 bases identical to TRBD1. V gave up 0 bases and J gave up 9 bases; unmatched junction bases: 7. This CDR3 spans 16 amino acids. Looked up from germline, CDR1 is SGDLS and CDR2 is YYNGEE. The CDR3 here is CASSVAPGTGTSPLHF. The CDR3 DNA follows: TGTGCCAGCAGCGTAGCCCCCGGGACAGGGACTTCACCCCTCCACTTT.

This rearrangement joins TRBV2 to TRBJ1-2; 7 nucleotides line up with TRBD1. CDR1 is SNHLY, CDR2 FYNNEI, per germline. The CDR3 spans 13 residues. Trimming cost V 4 bases and J 2 bases; bases outside gene matches: 1. CDR3 sequence: CASSGTGNYGYTF. The CDR3 bases are TGTGCCAGCAGTGGGACAGGCAACTATGGCTACACCTTC.

CDR3 sequence (DNA): TGTGCCAGCAATGGGAAGAACCAGGGAGAGACCCAGTACTTC. Translating gives CASNGKNQGETQYF. The rearrangement links TRBV2 to TRBJ2-5; a possible D gene is TRBD1 (5 bases). Germline CDR1 reads SNHLY; CDR2 reads FYNNEI. The CDR3 has 14 amino acids. Between the trimmed V and J ends, which lost 7 bases and 4 bases, there was a span of 16 bases.

The chain uses TRBV5-1 and TRBJ1-2, with 8 bases aligning to TRBD1. V lost 0 bases and J lost 2; bases outside the gene matches: 3. The germline V gene has CDR1 SGHRS and CDR2 YFSETQ. The CDR3 consists of 15 residues. CDR3 region: CASSLDTGGNYGYTF. The CDR3 DNA is TGCGCCAGCAGCTTGGATACAGGGGGGAACTATGGCTACACCTTC.

The chain couples TRBV20-1 to TRBJ1-1; D is unresolved. The CDR3 is made up of 13 amino acids. With 3 bases removed from V and 1 base from J, the gap between germline ends came to 9 bases. CDR1 is DFQATT and CDR2 is SNEGSKA in the germline V gene (reference sequence). CDR3 sequence: CSASWQANTEAFF. DNA of the CDR3: TGCAGTGCTAGTTGGCAGGCGAACACTGAAGCTTTCTTT.

The genes are TRBV5-4 and TRBJ2-1; D uncertain. The CDR3 is 12 amino acids. The V gene's germline CDR1 is SGHNT and CDR2 YYREEE (reference sequence). The V end lost 7 bases, the J end lost 4 bases, and 9 bases lay between the germline ends. CDR3 DNA sequence: TGTGCCAGCGGGCTCTTATACAATGAGCAGTTCTTC. Encoded protein: CASGLLYNEQFF.

The chain couples TRBV28 to TRBJ1-1; D call uncertain. With 5 bases removed from V and 1 base from J, the gap between germline ends came to 5 bases. The germline V gene encodes CDR1 MDHEN and CDR2 SYDVKM. The CDR3 has 12 residues. CDR3 region: CASSPSNTEAFF. DNA of the CDR3: TGTGCCAGCAGTCCATCGAACACTGAAGCTTTCTTT.

The V call is TRBV3-1 (or the pseudogene TRBV3-2), the J call TRBJ2-1, with TRBD2 matching over 11 bases. This CDR3 spans 17 amino acids. V dropped 0 bases and J dropped 7; count of bases not matched to a gene: 8. The germline V gene encodes CDR1 LGHDT and CDR2 YNNKEL (reference sequence). The CDR3 bases are TGTGCCAGCAGCCAAGATGTTGGTAGCGGGGGGGCGAATGAGCAGTTCTTC. It yields the protein CASSQDVGSGGANEQFF.

This clone was observed a handful of times. The chain employs TRBV29-1 and TRBJ2-1; 11 bases map to TRBD2. Germline loops: CDR1 SQVTM, CDR2 ANQGSEA. The CDR3 runs to 13 residues. With V trimmed by 6 bases and J by 6 bases, 4 bases remained unmatched. Written as DNA, the CDR3 is TGCAGCGTCATTGGACTAGCGGGCAATGAGCAGTTCTTC. Its protein product is CSVIGLAGNEQFF.